These T cell receptor beta chains were read from a single sample in a study of patients and donors after allogeneic stem cell transplantation. TCRdb processed the RT-PCR reads anew with MiXCR; each CDR3 protein has one entry. The table shows some 880,000 distinct CDR3 sequences, with 15% to 20% occurring only once. The material sequenced was blood, either unsorted or a sorted T cell fraction (not recorded which). These receptors all come from a human donor who was either an allogeneic HSCT recipient or a stem cell or donor lymphocyte infusion donor (not recorded which). It is not recorded whose cells these are; they may come from a transplant donor. The CDR3 runs from the conserved cysteine through the conserved F or W. Fields, in order: CDR3 DNA, CDR3 protein, D gene, CDR3 length, V gene, clone size, J gene. A D gene is named only where the DNA matches it firmly. Size values are once, few and many counts, or a class for expanded clones, and some rows have none.

DNA: TGTGCCAGCGATTTTGGGGGAAACACCGGGGAGCTGTTTTTT
CDR3: CASDFGGNTGELFF
D: -
length: 14
V: TRBV6-1
size: few
J: TRBJ2-2

DNA: TGCGCCATCCTTCTAACCGGACAGGGGGCTTCTAACTATGGCTACACCTTC
CDR3: CAILLTGQGASNYGYTF
D: TRBD1
length: 17
V: TRBV10-2
size: -
J: TRBJ1-2

DNA: TGTGCCAGCAGCCATACAACGCAGGGTCCTTCTGAAGCTTTCTTT
CDR3: CASSHTTQGPSEAFF
D: -
length: 15
V: TRBV11-1
size: -
J: TRBJ1-1

DNA: TGTGCCAGCAGCAAAGAGGTAGCGGGGGGATGTTCAGAGACCCAGTACTTC
CDR3: CASSKEVAGGCSETQYF
D: -
length: 17
V: TRBV21-1
size: -
J: TRBJ2-5

DNA: TGTGCCAGCAGCTTAAATCCGTGGGATCAGCCCCAGCATTTT
CDR3: CASSLNPWDQPQHF
D: -
length: 14
V: TRBV7-3
size: few
J: TRBJ1-5

DNA: TGTGCCAGTAGACCGTCTCGACTAGCGGGAGGAGGGGATACGCAGTATTTT
CDR3: CASRPSRLAGGGDTQYF
D: TRBD2
length: 17
V: TRBV19
size: -
J: TRBJ2-3

DNA: TGTGCCAGCAGTTTGGGGGATCCAGAAGCTTTCTTT
CDR3: CASSLGDPEAFF
D: -
length: 12
V: TRBV12-3/TRBV12-4
size: few
J: TRBJ1-1

DNA: TGTGCCATCAGGGGAAGCTCAGAGACGGGGACAACTAGCACAGATACGCAGTATTTT
CDR3: CAIRGSSETGTTSTDTQYF
D: -
length: 19
V: TRBV10-3
size: -
J: TRBJ2-3

DNA: TGTGCCAGCAGGACCGCGAAGTATTATAGCAATCAGCCCCAGCATTTT
CDR3: CASRTAKYYSNQPQHF
D: -
length: 16
V: TRBV6-1
size: -
J: TRBJ1-5

DNA: TGTGCCAGCAGCCAATGGGCCAGGGTGGGGAACACTGAAGCTTTCTTT
CDR3: CASSQWARVGNTEAFF
D: -
length: 16
V: TRBV3-1
size: many
J: TRBJ1-1

DNA: TGTGCCAGCTCCAACAGGGGGAACTATGGCTACACCTTC
CDR3: CASSNRGNYGYTF
D: TRBD1
length: 13
V: TRBV2
size: -
J: TRBJ1-2

DNA: TGTGCCAGCAGCTCGACTAGCGGGGGAGCAGATACGCAGTATTTT
CDR3: CASSSTSGGADTQYF
D: TRBD2
length: 15
V: TRBV12-3/TRBV12-4
size: many
J: TRBJ2-3

DNA: TGTGCCTCTGGGGCCGAGAGTAACACCGGGGAGCTGTTTTTT
CDR3: CASGAESNTGELFF
D: -
length: 14
V: TRBV10-3
size: -
J: TRBJ2-2

DNA: TGCAGTGCTAGCAACCGGGAGTCCAAGGTCGGGTCCCAGTACTTC
CDR3: CSASNRESKVGSQYF
D: -
length: 15
V: TRBV20-1
size: few
J: TRBJ2-5

DNA: TGTGCCACCAGATCGACTAGCGGGATTGCCGGGGAGCTGTTTTTT
CDR3: CATRSTSGIAGELFF
D: TRBD2
length: 15
V: TRBV24-1
size: -
J: TRBJ2-2

DNA: TGCAGTGCTAGAGAGGAGACAATGAACACTGAAGCTTTCTTT
CDR3: CSAREETMNTEAFF
D: -
length: 14
V: TRBV20-1
size: few
J: TRBJ1-1

DNA: TGTGCCAGCAGCCCGGGACTAGCGGGGACAGATACGCGGTATTTT
CDR3: CASSPGLAGTDTRYF
D: TRBD2
length: 15
V: TRBV7-2
size: once
J: TRBJ2-3

DNA: TGTGCCAGCAGTTTAAAGACAGATCCTAACTATGGCTACACCTTC
CDR3: CASSLKTDPNYGYTF
D: -
length: 15
V: TRBV12-3/TRBV12-4
size: many
J: TRBJ1-2

DNA: TGCGCCAGCAGCCGGGGGCGGATCTCCTCCGTACCCTACGAGCAGTACTTC
CDR3: CASSRGRISSVPYEQYF
D: -
length: 17
V: TRBV4-1
size: few
J: TRBJ2-7

DNA: TGCGCCAGCAGCAAGGGACAGGCGAACACCGGGGAGCTGTTTTTT
CDR3: CASSKGQANTGELFF
D: TRBD1
length: 15
V: TRBV5-1
size: few
J: TRBJ2-2

DNA: TGTGCCAGCAGTGAAGACAGTGGTACCTACGAGCAGTACTTC
CDR3: CASSEDSGTYEQYF
D: -
length: 14
V: TRBV25-1
size: -
J: TRBJ2-7

DNA: TGTGCCATCAGGGAGGAGTGGTACGAGCAGTACTTC
CDR3: CAIREEWYEQYF
D: -
length: 12
V: TRBV10-3
size: -
J: TRBJ2-7

DNA: TGCGCCAGCAGCCAGGGACTCGAACACACCGGGGAGCTGTTTTTT
CDR3: CASSQGLEHTGELFF
D: -
length: 15
V: TRBV4-3
size: few
J: TRBJ2-2

DNA: TGTGCCAGCTGGACAGGTTTGGGCTCACCCCTCCACTTT
CDR3: CASWTGLGSPLHF
D: TRBD1
length: 13
V: TRBV6-1
size: once
J: TRBJ1-6

DNA: TGCAGTGCTAGGCGTGGGGAGAACATGAACACTGAAGCTTTCTTT
CDR3: CSARRGENMNTEAFF
D: -
length: 15
V: TRBV20-1
size: few
J: TRBJ1-1

DNA: TGTGCCAGCAGTAAATTGGGACAGCTTCCTTACGAGCAGTACTTC
CDR3: CASSKLGQLPYEQYF
D: TRBD1
length: 15
V: TRBV27
size: -
J: TRBJ2-7

DNA: TGTGCCACCGGGACTGGTAGCACAGATACGCAGTATTTT
CDR3: CATGTGSTDTQYF
D: -
length: 13
V: TRBV21-1
size: once
J: TRBJ2-3

DNA: TGTGCCAGCAGTGCGACGGGGGGTGAAGCTTTCTTT
CDR3: CASSATGGEAFF
D: -
length: 12
V: TRBV9
size: -
J: TRBJ1-1

DNA: TGTGCCAGCAGCTCAAGGAAAATTTTCTGGGGCACAGATACGCAGTATTTT
CDR3: CASSSRKIFWGTDTQYF
D: -
length: 17
V: TRBV5-5
size: few
J: TRBJ2-3

DNA: TGCAGTGCTGCCCAAGGGGCAGATACGCAGTATTTT
CDR3: CSAAQGADTQYF
D: -
length: 12
V: TRBV20-1
size: -
J: TRBJ2-3

DNA: TGCGCCAGCAGCCCGGGGGGACGGTACAATCAGCCCCAGCATTTT
CDR3: CASSPGGRYNQPQHF
D: -
length: 15
V: TRBV5-1
size: -
J: TRBJ1-5

DNA: TGTGCCAGTCAACAGCGTAGACTTCCTCGTGCCACTGAAGCTTTCTTT
CDR3: CASQQRRLPRATEAFF
D: -
length: 16
V: TRBV6-1
size: -
J: TRBJ1-1